The 5 T cell receptor beta chains below all came from one sample that was sequenced in a study of CXCR3-negative and CXCR3-positive naive CD8 T cells. TRB cDNA was prepared as libraries by UMI-labeled 5' RACE. TCRdb processed the 5' RACE reads again and assigns one entry to each CDR3 protein, with no DNA. This sample's clone table lists approximately 88,000 distinct CDR3 sequences. Sample: naive CXCR3- CD8+ T cells from blood. Subset given: CD45RO-CCR7+CD27+CD95- naive CD8+ T cells lacking CXCR3 (TNR3-). These receptors were collected from a human donor in good health. Some clones in this sample may be carry-over from other donors' samples.

This chain joins TRBV20-1 and TRBJ2-2; TCRdb's D call of TRBD2 is untestable without DNA. The length of the CDR3 is 18 residues. Per germline, CDR1 DFQATT and CDR2 SNEGSKA (reference sequence). The CDR3 protein is CSARDGTSGGVETGELFF.

V usage is TRBV29-1 and J usage is TRBJ1-1; TCRdb selects TRBD1, and the lack of DNA leaves this call unchecked. CDR3 length: 13 amino acids. The germline V gene has CDR1 SQVTM and CDR2 ANQGSEA. CDR3 residues: CSGQGRLNTEAFF.

V gene TRBV7-8 combines with J gene TRBJ2-7. This CDR3 is built from 15 residues. CDR1 SGHVS and CDR2 FQNEAQ come from the germline V gene. The chain's CDR3 is CASSLSGVSSYEQYF.

This chain links TRBV7-9 with TRBJ2-7; TCRdb's D call of TRBD1 is untestable without DNA. The CDR3 extends over 14 amino acids. The germline V gene encodes CDR1 SEHNR and CDR2 FQNEAQ (reference sequence). CDR3 protein: CASSPPTGIYEQYF.

The chain uses TRBV6-5 and TRBJ1-5; TCRdb proposes TRBD1, but this gene call is untestable without DNA. Germline V gene sequence: CDR1 MNHEY, CDR2 SVGAGI. This CDR3 contains 15 residues. CDR3 protein: CASRLRRGSNQPQHF.